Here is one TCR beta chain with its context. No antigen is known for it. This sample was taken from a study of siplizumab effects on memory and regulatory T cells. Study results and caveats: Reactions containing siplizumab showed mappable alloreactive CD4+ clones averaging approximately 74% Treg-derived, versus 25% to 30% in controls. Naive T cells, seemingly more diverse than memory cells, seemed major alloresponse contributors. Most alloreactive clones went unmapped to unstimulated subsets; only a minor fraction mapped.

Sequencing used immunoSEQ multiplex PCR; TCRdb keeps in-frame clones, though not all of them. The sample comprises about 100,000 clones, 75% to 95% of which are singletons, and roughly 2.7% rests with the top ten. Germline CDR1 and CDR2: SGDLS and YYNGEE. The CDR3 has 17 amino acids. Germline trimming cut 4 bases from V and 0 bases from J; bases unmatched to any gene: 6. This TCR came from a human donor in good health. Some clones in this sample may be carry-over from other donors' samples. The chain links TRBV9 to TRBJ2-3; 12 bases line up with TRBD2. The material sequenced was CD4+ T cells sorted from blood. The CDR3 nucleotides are TGTGCCAGCAGCCCGATAGGGACTAGCGGGAGCACAGATACGCAGTATTTT. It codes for CASSPIGTSGSTDTQYF.